Listed below are T cell receptor beta chains from one sample, sequenced in a study of cytomegalovirus exposure and HLA in healthy donors. Clones were read by immunoSEQ multiplex PCR, and TCRdb kept only the in-frame ones, dropping some. The data hold under 200,000 clones, with almost 75% observed a single time. Specimen: PBMCs. Receptor source: a woman aged 18-29 years in good health and CMV-seropositive. Both conserved end residues are part of each CDR3. A D gene is named only where the DNA matches it firmly. The size entry is marked missing in some rows and otherwise reads once, few, many or a size class.

D	V	size	J	DNA	CDR3
NA	TRBV14	NA	TRBJ1-2	TGTGCCAGCAGCCAGGGGGGAGCCTATAAAGGCTACACCTTC	CASSQGGAYKGYTF
NA	TRBV28	NA	TRBJ1-2	TGTGCCAGCAGTCAGAAGAACTATGGCTACACCTTC	CASSQKNYGYTF
NA	TRBV19	NA	TRBJ1-5	TGTGCCAGCTCCGCGGGGAGGGCCGAGTATAGCAATCAGCCCCAGCATTTT	CASSAGRAEYSNQPQHF
TRBD1	TRBV5-1	NA	TRBJ2-7	TGCGCCAGCAGCCCCGGGACAGGGGCGTTAATTACCTACGAGCAGTACTTC	CASSPGTGALITYEQYF
NA	TRBV6-5	NA	TRBJ2-7	TGTGCCAGCACCAAGGACAGTGGGCTCTACGAGCAGTACTTC	CASTKDSGLYEQYF
NA	TRBV11-2	NA	TRBJ1-4	TGTGCCAGCAGCCAAGGACAGACAACTAATGAAAAACTGTTTTTT	CASSQGQTTNEKLFF
TRBD1	TRBV7-9	NA	TRBJ2-7	TGTTCCAGCAGCTTAGACAGGGGCGAGCAGTACTTC	CSSSLDRGEQYF
TRBD1	TRBV7-2	NA	TRBJ2-2	TGTGCCAGCAGCCAGGGGACAGGGTTTGACACCGGGGAGCTGTTTTTT	CASSQGTGFDTGELFF
NA	TRBV7-9	NA	TRBJ2-1	TGTGCCAGCAGCCCGCGGGGCAACTCCTACAATGAGCAGTTCTTC	CASSPRGNSYNEQFF
TRBD1	TRBV30	NA	TRBJ1-2	TGTGCCTGGGGGGACAGCGAGAAGGATAGCACCTTC	CAWGDSEKDSTF
TRBD1	TRBV28	NA	TRBJ2-7	TGTGCCAGCAGTTCCCCGGGACAGCAAGTCTCCTACGAGCAGTACTTC	CASSSPGQQVSYEQYF
NA	TRBV9	NA	TRBJ2-1	TGTGCCAGCAGCGTAGTGGGCAGTTCCTACAATGAGCAGTTCTTC	CASSVVGSSYNEQFF
TRBD1	TRBV7-9	NA	TRBJ2-1	TGTTCCAGCAGCCTCTCACATGACAGGGACCCTGAGCAGTTCTTC	CSSSLSHDRDPEQFF
TRBD2	TRBV27	NA	TRBJ2-5	TGTGCCAGCAGTTTATTCTCGGGGGGGCAAGAGACCCAGTACTTC	CASSLFSGGQETQYF
TRBD2	TRBV6-5	NA	TRBJ2-7	TGTGCCAGCAGCCTAGCGGAGTACTACGAGCAGTACTTC	CASSLAEYYEQYF
NA	TRBV14	NA	TRBJ1-2	TGTGCCAGCAGCCCCGACAGCCTCCACCCATATGGCTACACCTTC	CASSPDSLHPYGYTF
NA	TRBV5-8	NA	TRBJ1-3	TGTGCCAGCAGCTTGGATTTCGTTGGAAACACCATATATTTT	CASSLDFVGNTIYF
NA	TRBV5-4	once	TRBJ1-2	TGTGCCAGCAGCTTGGGCGCAGGGTATGGCTACACCTTC	CASSLGAGYGYTF
TRBD2	TRBV5-4	once	TRBJ2-1	TGTGCCAGCAGCTTGGCCCGCGGGGGGAATGAGCAGTTCTTC	CASSLARGGNEQFF
NA	TRBV6-5	NA	TRBJ2-7	TGTGCCAGCAGCCCTACTCGCGGGGGCTTCCACGAGCAGTACTTC	CASSPTRGGFHEQYF
TRBD1	TRBV30	NA	TRBJ1-2	TGTGCCTGGAGTAAGGACAGGGGCGATGGCTACACCTTC	CAWSKDRGDGYTF
TRBD1	TRBV6-6	few	TRBJ1-1	TGTGCCAGCTTCCGGGACAGAGTAAACACTGAAGCTTTCTTT	CASFRDRVNTEAFF
NA	TRBV30	NA	TRBJ1-1	TGTGCCTGGGCTTCAGGGTTAGTTACTGAAGCTTTCTTT	CAWASGLVTEAFF
NA	TRBV7-3	NA	TRBJ2-5	TGTGCCAGCAGAGAACAGAACGAAGAGACCCAGTACTTC	CASREQNEETQYF
NA	TRBV29-1	NA	TRBJ2-7	TGCAGCGTTGTTTTGTCCAGGGGAAGCGCCTACGAGCAGTACTTC	CSVVLSRGSAYEQYF
TRBD2	TRBV11-2	NA	TRBJ2-2	TGTGCCAGCAGCTTACGTAGCGGGGGGGCGAATATCGGGGAGCTGTTTTTT	CASSLRSGGANIGELFF
NA	TRBV2	NA	TRBJ2-6	TGTGCCAGCAGTTACACAGGTTTAAGCTCTGGGGCCAACGTCCTGACTTTC	CASSYTGLSSGANVLTF
TRBD1	TRBV6-1	NA	TRBJ2-7	TGTGCCAGCAGTTGGACAGGGCCCGAGCAGTACTTC	CASSWTGPEQYF
NA	TRBV7-9	once	TRBJ2-5	TGTGCCAGCAGCGGGGGGGACACTTCAAGGACCCAGTACTTC	CASSGGDTSRTQYF
TRBD1	TRBV7-2	NA	TRBJ1-1	TGTGCCAGCAGCTCGGACAGGGGGCGAGGTGAAGCTTTCTTT	CASSSDRGRGEAFF
TRBD2	TRBV10-2	once	TRBJ2-7	TGCGCCAGCACCGAACTAGCGGGGGGGCTATACGAGCAGTACTTC	CASTELAGGLYEQYF
NA	TRBV7-6	NA	TRBJ2-7	TGTGCCAGCAGCCCGGGTCGGGGGACGGAGCAGTACTTC	CASSPGRGTEQYF
TRBD1	TRBV7-2	NA	TRBJ2-1	TGTGCCAGCAGCGCCGGGACAGTCTACAATGAGCAGTTCTTC	CASSAGTVYNEQFF
NA	TRBV5-6	NA	TRBJ1-1	TGTGCCAGCAGCAGGGGCCCGGGACAACAGAACACTGAAGCTTTCTTT	CASSRGPGQQNTEAFF
TRBD1	TRBV30	few	TRBJ1-3	TGTGCCTGGAGCCCCGACAGGGTTGGAAACACCATATATTTT	CAWSPDRVGNTIYF
NA	TRBV18	NA	TRBJ2-3	TGTGCCAGCTCACCGGGGCCCTTTCAGGCGCAGTATTTT	CASSPGPFQAQYF
TRBD2	TRBV9	NA	TRBJ2-5	TGTGCCAGCAGCCCTTCCCCCCTCCCTAGCGGGGGGTACCAAGAGACCCAGTACTTC	CASSPSPLPSGGYQETQYF
TRBD1	TRBV4-2	few	TRBJ2-5	TGTGCCAGCAGCCAAGACAGGGGGATCGAGACCCAGTACTTC	CASSQDRGIETQYF
NA	TRBV5-1	NA	TRBJ1-2	TGCGCCAGCAGCCCCGGCCAGGCCCTCTATGGCTACACCTTC	CASSPGQALYGYTF
TRBD1	TRBV5-4	NA	TRBJ1-1	TGTGCCAGCAGTAAGGACAGGGGAGGTACTGAAGCTTTCTTT	CASSKDRGGTEAFF
NA	TRBV21-1	NA	TRBJ2-7	TGTGCCAGCAGCAACCGTGGGACAGGGTGGTACATTAGCGGGGGGCTAACATACGAGCAGTACTTC	CASSNRGTGWYISGGLTYEQYF
NA	TRBV4-1	NA	TRBJ1-2	TGCGCCAGCAGCCAAGTAGACGGAGACTATGGCTACACCTTC	CASSQVDGDYGYTF
TRBD1	TRBV9	few	TRBJ1-3	TGTGCCAGCAGCGTTGGGACAGGGGGGAGAAACACCATATATTTT	CASSVGTGGRNTIYF
NA	TRBV19	NA	TRBJ1-1	TGTGCCAGTACCGCTATACAGGGTCGGAACACTGAAGCTTTCTTT	CASTAIQGRNTEAFF
NA	TRBV6-1	NA	TRBJ2-1	TGTGCCAGCAGTGACAGGGGTTCCTACAATGAGCAGTTCTTC	CASSDRGSYNEQFF
TRBD2	TRBV4-3	NA	TRBJ2-7	TGCGCCAGCAGCCAGACGACTAGCGGGGGGCGGCAGTACTTC	CASSQTTSGGRQYF
NA	TRBV4-2	NA	TRBJ2-2	TGTGCCAGCAGGGAACGGAGCGGAGACACCGGGGAGCTGTTTTTT	CASRERSGDTGELFF
NA	TRBV29-1	NA	TRBJ2-3	TGCAGCGGTGGAGTCACAGATACGCAGTATTTT	CSGGVTDTQYF
TRBD1	TRBV9	NA	TRBJ1-6	TGTGCCAGCAGCGTATTTTCGGGACAGGGGCAGGAACGGTCACCCCTCCACTTT	CASSVFSGQGQERSPLHF
TRBD2	TRBV18	NA	TRBJ2-2	TGTGCCAGCTCAAGATTAGCGGGGGCCGGGGAGCTGTTTTTT	CASSRLAGAGELFF
NA	TRBV4-1	NA	TRBJ1-1	TGCGCCAGCACCATGAGATCTCCAGGGTATACCACTGAAGCTTTCTTT	CASTMRSPGYTTEAFF
NA	TRBV15	NA	TRBJ2-1	TGTGCCACCAGCAGAGTCCGTCATCGGGAGCAGTTCTTC	CATSRVRHREQFF
NA	TRBV4-3	NA	TRBJ1-5	TGCGCCAGCAGCCAGAACATCAATCAGCCCCAGCATTTT	CASSQNINQPQHF